This record looks at one T cell receptor beta chain sequence and its context. The germline V gene encodes CDR1 LGHNA and CDR2 YNFKEQ. Trimming took 4 bases from V and 4 from J; bases not matched to a gene: 9. The CDR3 contains 18 residues. The sample originates from a study of blood T cell repertoires in COVID-19. Study context: The samples span acute and convalescent COVID-19 from the United States, Italy and Spain.

Under the authors' procedure: Estimates of nucleated cell counts were drawn from the amplification of reference gene primers. Clones were read by immunoSEQ multiplex PCR, and TCRdb kept only the in-frame ones, dropping some. V and J calls and clone size are copied from that table; D and trimming were computed from the DNA. The repertoire holds roughly 30,000 clones, with over 75% as singletons. This sequence joins TRBV4-2 and TRBJ2-3, with 15 bases matching TRBD2. Sequenced: peripheral blood. This TCR was recovered from a man between 60 and 75 years old with active COVID-19. The CDR3 loop is CASSRNGLAGGISDTQYF. CDR3 nucleotides: TGTGCCAGCAGCCGGAATGGACTAGCGGGAGGGATATCAGATACGCAGTATTTT.